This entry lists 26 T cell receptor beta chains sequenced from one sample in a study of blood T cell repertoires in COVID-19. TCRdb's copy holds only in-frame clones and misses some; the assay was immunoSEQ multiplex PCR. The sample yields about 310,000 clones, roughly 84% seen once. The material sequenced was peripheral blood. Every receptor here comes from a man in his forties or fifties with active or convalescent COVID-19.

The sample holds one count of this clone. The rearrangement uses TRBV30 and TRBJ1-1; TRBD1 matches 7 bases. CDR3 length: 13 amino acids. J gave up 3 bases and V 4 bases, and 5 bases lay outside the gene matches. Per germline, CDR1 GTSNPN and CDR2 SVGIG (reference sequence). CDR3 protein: CAWNRGRDTEAFF. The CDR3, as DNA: TGTGCCTGGAACAGGGGAAGGGACACTGAAGCTTTCTTT.

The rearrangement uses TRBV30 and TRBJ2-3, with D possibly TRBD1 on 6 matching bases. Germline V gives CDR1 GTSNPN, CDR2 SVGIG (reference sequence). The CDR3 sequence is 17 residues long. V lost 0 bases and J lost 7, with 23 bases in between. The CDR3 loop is CAWSVSGGGQGRNTQYF. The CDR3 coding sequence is TGTGCCTGGAGTGTATCTGGGGGCGGCCAGGGCAGAAATACGCAGTATTTT.

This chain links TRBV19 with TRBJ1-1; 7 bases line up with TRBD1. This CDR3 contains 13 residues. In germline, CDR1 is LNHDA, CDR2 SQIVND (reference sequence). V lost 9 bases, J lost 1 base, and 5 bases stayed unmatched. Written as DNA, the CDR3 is TGTGCCAGCCTGGACAGGCAGAACACTGAAGCTTTCTTT. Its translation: CASLDRQNTEAFF.

The CDR3 DNA sequence: TGTGCCAGCAGCTTAGCGGGGCGGAGGGGTACGCAGTATTTT. It specifies CASSLAGRRGTQYF. The V call is TRBV7-9, the J call TRBJ2-3; perhaps TRBD2 as D (6 bases). V shed 0 bases and J shed 8 bases, with 12 bases lying between them. This CDR3 has 14 residues. Germline CDR1 is SEHNR and CDR2 is FQNEAQ (reference sequence).

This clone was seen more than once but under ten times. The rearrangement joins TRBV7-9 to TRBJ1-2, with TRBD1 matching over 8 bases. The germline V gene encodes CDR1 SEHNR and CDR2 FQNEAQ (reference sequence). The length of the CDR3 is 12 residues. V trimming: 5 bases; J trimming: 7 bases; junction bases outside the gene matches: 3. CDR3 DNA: TGTGCCAGCAGCCCAGGACAGGGTGGCTACACCTTC. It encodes CASSPGQGGYTF.

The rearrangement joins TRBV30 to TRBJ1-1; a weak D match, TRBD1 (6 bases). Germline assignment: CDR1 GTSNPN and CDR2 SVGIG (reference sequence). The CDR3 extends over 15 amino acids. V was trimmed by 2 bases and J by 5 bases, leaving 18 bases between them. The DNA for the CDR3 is TGTGCCTGGAGTTCCTGGGGGGGGCGCGGGACTGAAGCTTTCTTT. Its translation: CAWSSWGGRGTEAFF.

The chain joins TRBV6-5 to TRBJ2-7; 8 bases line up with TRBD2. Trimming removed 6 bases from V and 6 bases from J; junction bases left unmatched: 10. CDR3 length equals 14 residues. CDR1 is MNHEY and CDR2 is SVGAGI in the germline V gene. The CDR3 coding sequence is TGTGCCAGCAGCCGAAGCCGACTAGCGACCGAGCAGTACTTC. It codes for CASSRSRLATEQYF.

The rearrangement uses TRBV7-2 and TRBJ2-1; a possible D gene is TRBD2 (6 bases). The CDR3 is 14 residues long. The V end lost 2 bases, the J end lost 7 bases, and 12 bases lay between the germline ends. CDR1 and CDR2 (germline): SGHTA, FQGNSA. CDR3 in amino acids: CASSLQAGINEQFF. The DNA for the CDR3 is TGTGCCAGCAGCTTACAGGCGGGGATTAATGAGCAGTTCTTC.

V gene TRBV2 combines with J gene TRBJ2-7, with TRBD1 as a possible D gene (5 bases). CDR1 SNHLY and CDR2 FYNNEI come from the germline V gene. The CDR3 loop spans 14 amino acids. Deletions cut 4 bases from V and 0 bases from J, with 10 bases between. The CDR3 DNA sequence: TGTGCCAGCAGTGTAGACAGAAGCTCCTACGAGCAGTACTTC. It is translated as CASSVDRSSYEQYF. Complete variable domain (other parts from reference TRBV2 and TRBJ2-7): EPEVTQTPSHQVTQMGQEVILRCVPISNHLYFYWYRQILGQKVEFLVSFYNNEISEKSEIFDDQFSVERPDGSNFTLKIRSTKLEDSAMYFCASSVDRSSYEQYFGPGTRLTVT.

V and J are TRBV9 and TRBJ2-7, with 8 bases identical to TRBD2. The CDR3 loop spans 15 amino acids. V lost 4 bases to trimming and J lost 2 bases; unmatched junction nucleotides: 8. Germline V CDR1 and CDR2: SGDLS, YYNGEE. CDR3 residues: CASSPSGSPPYEQYF. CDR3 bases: TGTGCCAGCAGCCCGAGCGGGAGCCCTCCCTACGAGCAGTACTTC. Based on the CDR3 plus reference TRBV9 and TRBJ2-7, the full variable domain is DSGVTQTPKHLITATGQRVTLRCSPRSGDLSVYWYQQSLDQGLQFLIQYYNGEERAKGNILERFSAQQFPDLHSELNLSSLELGDSALYFCASSPSGSPPYEQYFGPGTRLTVT.

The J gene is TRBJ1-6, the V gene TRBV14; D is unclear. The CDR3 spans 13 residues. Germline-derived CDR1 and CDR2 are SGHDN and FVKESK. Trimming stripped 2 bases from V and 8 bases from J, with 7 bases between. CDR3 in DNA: TGTGCCAGCAGCCAAACTAGGGATTCACCCCTCCACTTT. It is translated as CASSQTRDSPLHF.

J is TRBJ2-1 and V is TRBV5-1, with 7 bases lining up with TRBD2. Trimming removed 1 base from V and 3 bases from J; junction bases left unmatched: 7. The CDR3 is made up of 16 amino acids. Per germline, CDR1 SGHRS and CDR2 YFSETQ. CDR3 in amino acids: CASSLTAGAFYNEQFF. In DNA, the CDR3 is TGCGCCAGCAGCTTGACGGCGGGAGCGTTCTACAATGAGCAGTTCTTC.

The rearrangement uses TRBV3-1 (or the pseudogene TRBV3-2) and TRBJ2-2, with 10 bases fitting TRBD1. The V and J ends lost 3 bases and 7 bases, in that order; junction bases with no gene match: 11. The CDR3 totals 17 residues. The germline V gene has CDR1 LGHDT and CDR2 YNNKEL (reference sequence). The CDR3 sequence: CASSQNAGTGAHGELFF. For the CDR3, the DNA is TGTGCCAGCAGCCAGAACGCCGGGACAGGGGCCCACGGGGAGCTGTTTTTT.

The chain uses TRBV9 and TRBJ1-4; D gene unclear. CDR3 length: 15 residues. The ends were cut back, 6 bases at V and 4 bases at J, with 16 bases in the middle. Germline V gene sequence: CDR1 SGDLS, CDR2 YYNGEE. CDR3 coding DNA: TGTGCCAGCACCAAAACGGCGACTAATAATGAAAAACTGTTTTTT. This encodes CASTKTATNNEKLFF.

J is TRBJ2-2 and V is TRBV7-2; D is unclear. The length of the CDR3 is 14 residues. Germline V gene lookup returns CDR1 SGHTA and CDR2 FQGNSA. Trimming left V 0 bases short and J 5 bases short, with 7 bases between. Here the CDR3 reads CASSLASRTGELFF. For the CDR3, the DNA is TGTGCCAGCAGCTTAGCTAGCCGGACCGGGGAGCTGTTTTTT.

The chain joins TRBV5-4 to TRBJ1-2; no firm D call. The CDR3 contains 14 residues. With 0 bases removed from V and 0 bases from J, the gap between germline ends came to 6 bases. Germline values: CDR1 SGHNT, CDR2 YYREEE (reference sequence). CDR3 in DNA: TGTGCCAGCAGCTTGGGGGGAGCTAACTATGGCTACACCTTC. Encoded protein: CASSLGGANYGYTF.

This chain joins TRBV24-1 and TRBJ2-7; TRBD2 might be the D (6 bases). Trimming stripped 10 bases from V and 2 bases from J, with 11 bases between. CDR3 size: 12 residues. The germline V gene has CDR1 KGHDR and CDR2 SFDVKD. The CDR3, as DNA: TGTGCCACTAGCGGCGGACCCTACGAGCAGTACTTC. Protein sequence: CATSGGPYEQYF.

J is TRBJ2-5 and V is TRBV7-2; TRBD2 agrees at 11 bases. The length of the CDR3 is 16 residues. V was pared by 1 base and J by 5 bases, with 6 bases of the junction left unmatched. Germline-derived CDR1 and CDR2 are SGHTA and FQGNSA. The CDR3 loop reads CASSLGSGGARETQYF. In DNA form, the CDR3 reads TGTGCCAGCAGCTTAGGTAGCGGGGGGGCCCGGGAGACCCAGTACTTC.

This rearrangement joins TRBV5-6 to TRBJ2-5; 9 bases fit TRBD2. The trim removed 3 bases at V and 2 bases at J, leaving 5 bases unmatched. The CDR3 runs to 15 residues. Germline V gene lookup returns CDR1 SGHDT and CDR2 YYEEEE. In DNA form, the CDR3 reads TGTGCCAGCAGCTCCGGACTAGCGAATCAAGAGACCCAGTACTTC. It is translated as CASSSGLANQETQYF.

CDR3 protein: CASSQEYGGNQPQHF. CDR3 DNA: TGTGCCAGCAGCCAAGAGTACGGGGGCAATCAGCCCCAGCATTTT. The chain uses TRBV3-1 (or the pseudogene TRBV3-2) and TRBJ1-5, with D unclear. Germline values: CDR1 LGHDT, CDR2 YNNKEL (reference sequence). V lost 0 bases to trimming and J lost 2 bases, with 8 bases between them. The CDR3 has 15 amino acids.

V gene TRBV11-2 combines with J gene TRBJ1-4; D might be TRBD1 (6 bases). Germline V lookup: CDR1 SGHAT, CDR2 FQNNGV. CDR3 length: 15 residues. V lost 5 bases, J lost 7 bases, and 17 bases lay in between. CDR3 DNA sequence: TGTGCCAGCAGCCCCGGACAGATTCTAGGTGAAAAACTGTTTTTT. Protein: CASSPGQILGEKLFF.

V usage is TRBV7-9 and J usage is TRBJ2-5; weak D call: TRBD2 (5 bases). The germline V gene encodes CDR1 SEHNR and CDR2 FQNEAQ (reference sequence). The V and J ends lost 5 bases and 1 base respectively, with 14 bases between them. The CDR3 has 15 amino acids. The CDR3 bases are TGTGCCAGCAGCCGGACCGGACTGCCCCAAGAGACCCAGTACTTC. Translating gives CASSRTGLPQETQYF. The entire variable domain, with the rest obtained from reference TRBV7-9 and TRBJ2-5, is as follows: DTGVSQNPRHKITKRGQNVTFRCDPISEHNRLYWYRQTLGQGPEFLTYFQNEAQLEKSRLLSDRFSAERPKGSFSTLEIQRTEQGDSAMYLCASSRTGLPQETQYFGPGTRLLVL.

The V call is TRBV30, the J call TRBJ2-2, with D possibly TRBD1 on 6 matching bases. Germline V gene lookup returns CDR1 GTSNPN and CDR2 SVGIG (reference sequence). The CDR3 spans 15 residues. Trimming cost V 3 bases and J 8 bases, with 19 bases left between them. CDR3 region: CAWRRQASFQGELFF. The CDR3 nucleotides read TGTGCCTGGAGAAGACAGGCTTCGTTCCAAGGGGAGCTGTTTTTT.

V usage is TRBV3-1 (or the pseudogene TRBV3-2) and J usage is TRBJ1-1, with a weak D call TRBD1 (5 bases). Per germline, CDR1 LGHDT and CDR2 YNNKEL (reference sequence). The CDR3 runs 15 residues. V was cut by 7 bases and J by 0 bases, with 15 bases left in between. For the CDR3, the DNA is TGTGCCAGCACCGGGTTCGGGGGATTGAACACTGAAGCTTTCTTT. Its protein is CASTGFGGLNTEAFF.

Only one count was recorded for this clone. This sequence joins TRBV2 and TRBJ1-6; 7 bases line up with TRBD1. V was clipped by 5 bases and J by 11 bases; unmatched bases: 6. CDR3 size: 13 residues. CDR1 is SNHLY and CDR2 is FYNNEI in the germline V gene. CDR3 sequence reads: CASSITTGAPLHF. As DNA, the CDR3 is TGTGCCAGCAGTATTACCACAGGGGCACCCCTCCACTTT.

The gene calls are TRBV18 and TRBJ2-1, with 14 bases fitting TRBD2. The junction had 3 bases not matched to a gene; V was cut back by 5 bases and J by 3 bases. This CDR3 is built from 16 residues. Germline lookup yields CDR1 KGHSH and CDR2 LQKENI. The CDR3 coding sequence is TGTGCCAGCTCAGCGACTAGCGGGGGGGACTACAATGAGCAGTTCTTC. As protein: CASSATSGGDYNEQFF.